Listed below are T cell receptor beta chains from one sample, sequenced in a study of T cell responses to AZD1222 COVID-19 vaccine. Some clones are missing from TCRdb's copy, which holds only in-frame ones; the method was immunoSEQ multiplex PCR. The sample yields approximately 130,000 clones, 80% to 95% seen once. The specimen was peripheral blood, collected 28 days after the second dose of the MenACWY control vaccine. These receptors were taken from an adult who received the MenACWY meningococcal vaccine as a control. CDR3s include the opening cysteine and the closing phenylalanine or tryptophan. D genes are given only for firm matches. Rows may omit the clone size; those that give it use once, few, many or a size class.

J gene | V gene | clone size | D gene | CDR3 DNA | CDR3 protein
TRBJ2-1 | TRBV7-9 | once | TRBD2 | TGTGCCAGCAGCTTGACTAGCGGGAGCCTGGTTGAGCAGTTCTTC | CASSLTSGSLVEQFF
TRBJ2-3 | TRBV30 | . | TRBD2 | TGTGCCTGGAGTGAAACAAGCGGGAGGGCTGGGTTCTCGCAGTATTTT | CAWSETSGRAGFSQYF
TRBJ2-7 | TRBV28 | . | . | TGTGCCAGCAGTATCACGGACGGACCAGGGATCAAGCAGTACTTC | CASSITDGPGIKQYF
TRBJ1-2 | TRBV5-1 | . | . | TGCGCCAGCAGCTTGGTCGCCAGCCAGGGAGATGGCTACACCTTC | CASSLVASQGDGYTF
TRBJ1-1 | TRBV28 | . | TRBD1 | TGTGCCAGCAGGATGGACAGGCAAAACACTGAAGCTTTCTTT | CASRMDRQNTEAFF
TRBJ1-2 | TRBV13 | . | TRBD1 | TGTGCCAGCAGCTTAGGTAGGGGGCGCGGTAACTATGGCTACACCTTC | CASSLGRGRGNYGYTF
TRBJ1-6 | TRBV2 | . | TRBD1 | TGTGCCACAGGAAGGACAGGCACTTATAATTCACCCCTCCACTTT | CATGRTGTYNSPLHF
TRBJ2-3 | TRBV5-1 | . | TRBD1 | TGCGCCAGCAGCACGACAGGGGCAGATACGCAGTATTTT | CASSTTGADTQYF
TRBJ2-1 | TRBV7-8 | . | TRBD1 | TGTGCCAGCAGTTGGACAGGGGCCGTGAGGGAGCAGTTCTTC | CASSWTGAVREQFF
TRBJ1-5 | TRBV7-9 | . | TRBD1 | TGTGCCAGCAGCCCTGGGACAGACGATAGCAATCAGCCCCAGCATTTT | CASSPGTDDSNQPQHF
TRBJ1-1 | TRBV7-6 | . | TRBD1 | TGTGCCAGCAGCCAAGACAGGGCCACTGAAGCTTTCTTT | CASSQDRATEAFF
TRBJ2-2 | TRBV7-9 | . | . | TGTGCCAGCAGCTCGATCCTTGAGCTGTTTTTT | CASSSILELFF
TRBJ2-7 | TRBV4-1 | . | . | TGCGCCAGCAGAGGGACAAAGGCCCCCTACGAGCAGTACTTC | CASRGTKAPYEQYF
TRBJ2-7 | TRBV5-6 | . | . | TGTGCCAGCAGCTTGGCCAGGGTCTATTACGAGCAGTACTTC | CASSLARVYYEQYF
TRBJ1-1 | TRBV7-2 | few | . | TGTGCCAGCAGCTTAGTCAGGGTCGAGAACACTGAAGCTTTCTTT | CASSLVRVENTEAFF
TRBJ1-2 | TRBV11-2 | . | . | TGTGCCAGTACCTGGGGCAGGGGCTCCCTCGGGGGCTACACCTTC | CASTWGRGSLGGYTF
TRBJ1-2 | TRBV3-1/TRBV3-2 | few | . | TGTGCCAGCAGCCAATATGCGGGTAAGGGGTATGGCTACACCTTC | CASSQYAGKGYGYTF
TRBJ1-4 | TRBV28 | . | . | TGTGCCAGCAGTCCCTTCCTGGGGGGTGCTAATGAAAAACTGTTTTTT | CASSPFLGGANEKLFF